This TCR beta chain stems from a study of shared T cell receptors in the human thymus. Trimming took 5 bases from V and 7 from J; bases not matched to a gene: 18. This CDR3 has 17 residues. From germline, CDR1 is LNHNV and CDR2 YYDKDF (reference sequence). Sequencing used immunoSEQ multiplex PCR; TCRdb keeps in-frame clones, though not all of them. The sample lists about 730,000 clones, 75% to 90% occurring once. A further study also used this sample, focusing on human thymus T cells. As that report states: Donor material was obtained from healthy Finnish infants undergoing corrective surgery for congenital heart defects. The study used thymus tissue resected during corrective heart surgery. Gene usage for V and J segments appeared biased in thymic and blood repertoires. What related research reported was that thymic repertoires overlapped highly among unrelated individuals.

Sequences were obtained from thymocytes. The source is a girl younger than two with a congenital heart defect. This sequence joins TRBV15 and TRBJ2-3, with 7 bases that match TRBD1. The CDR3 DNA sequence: TGTGCCACCAGCGGGATTCCGGACAGGCGAAAGGAGAATACGCAGTATTTT. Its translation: CATSGIPDRRKENTQYF. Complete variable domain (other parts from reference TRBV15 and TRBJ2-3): DAMVIQNPRYQVTQFGKPVTLSCSQTLNHNVMYWYQQKSSQAPKLLFHYYDKDFNNEADTPDNFQSRRPNTSFCFLDIRSPGLGDTAMYLCATSGIPDRRKENTQYFGPGTRLTVL.